This T cell receptor beta chain was sequenced during a study of CD8 T cells in Susac syndrome. TCR beta sequences were obtained from blood CD8+ and CD4+ T cells. The control group consisted of healthy donors matched for age and sex. The RNA, 0.5 to 1 ug, was put through reverse transcription using random hexamers. Coverage of TCR beta CDR3 amplification by immunoSEQ multiplex PCR extended to 54 Vbeta and 13 Jbeta. Each CDR3 protein gets one entry after TCRdb re-called the immunoSEQ multiplex PCR reads with MiXCR. The data show 80,000 or so distinct CDR3 sequences, about 93% seen once. The germline V gene encodes CDR1 LNHDA and CDR2 SQIVND (reference sequence). This CDR3 has 15 amino acids. With 6 bases clipped from V and 6 bases from J, the junction kept 11 bases outside the gene matches.

The sequence derives from a human donor in good health. Sequencing was done on a sample of CD8+ T cells from PBMCs. This chain connects TRBV19 to TRBJ1-5; 7 bases match TRBD1. The CDR3 protein is CASSKQGYVGQPQHF. The DNA for the CDR3 is TGTGCCAGTAGCAAACAGGGGTATGTGGGTCAGCCCCAGCATTTT.